A single sample gave rise to the 10 T cell receptor beta chains below, sequenced in a study of early T cells in non-severe SARS-CoV-2 infection (dated by TCRdb to the early 2020s). Receptors were amplified or captured by 5' RACE. Sequencing took place on a NextSeq 500. TCRdb reanalyzed the raw reads on its own, using fastp at Q25 for trimming and MiXCR for clone calling, and kept in-frame beta chains. Every distinct CDR3 protein forms one entry, paired with its most common genes and DNA. For this sample the table gives tens of thousands of distinct CDR3 sequences, of which 14% to 15% were detected only once. The top ten hold 9% to 10% of the sample. Material: whole blood, obtained at baseline. All receptors come from an adult who was a healthcare worker with PCR-confirmed SARS-CoV-2 infection or an uninfected control (not recorded which).

This chain joins TRBV3-1 and TRBJ2-5; D possibly matches TRBD1 or TRBD2 (5 bases each). Between the trimmed V and J ends, which lost 1 base and 14 bases, there was a span of 11 bases. Per the germline V gene, CDR1 is LGHDT and CDR2 is YNNKEL (reference sequence). CDR3 length equals 11 residues. Written as DNA, the CDR3 is TGTGCCAGCAGCCAAGGGACCGGGACCTACTTC. This gives the protein CASSQGTGTYF.

This clonotype was observed a handful of times. The V gene is TRBV5-4, the J gene TRBJ2-7; 7 bases fit TRBD1. Germline CDR1 is SGHNT and CDR2 is YYREEE (reference sequence). V was clipped by 6 bases and J by 2 bases; unmatched bases: 8. This CDR3 region has 14 residues. CDR3 in DNA: TGTGCCAGCACCCCGGGACAGACCACCTACGAGCAGTACTTC. Translation gives CASTPGQTTYEQYF.

This clonotype has ten or more counts. This chain uses TRBV7-6 with TRBJ2-7; TRBD2 might be the D (6 bases). This CDR3 spans 14 amino acids. CDR1 is SGHVS, CDR2 FNYEAQ, per germline. Trimming removed 3 bases at V and 2 bases at J, with 11 bases between. CDR3 in amino acids: CASSLGGGTYEQYF. The CDR3 nucleotides are TGTGCCAGCAGCTTGGGGGGAGGAACCTACGAGCAGTACTTC.

This clonotype was detected many times. V is TRBV5-1 and J is TRBJ2-3; maybe TRBD1 (5 bases). The V gene lost 3 bases and the J gene lost 2 bases, with 13 bases spanning the gap. The CDR3 has 15 residues. Germline V gene lookup returns CDR1 SGHRS and CDR2 YFSETQ. CDR3 in amino acids: CASSSRPGNTDTQYF. CDR3 DNA: TGCGCCAGCAGCTCGCGCCCAGGGAACACAGATACGCAGTATTTT.

In its sample, this clonotype was seen a few times. The genes are TRBV6-5 and TRBJ2-5; D remains unclear. CDR1 is MNHEY, CDR2 SVGAGI, per germline. The CDR3 has 19 amino acids. V was shortened by 0 bases and J by 0 bases, with 20 bases between the two germline ends. CDR3 coding DNA: TGTGCCAGCAGTTACTCGAAAAGTCCCGGGTATCCCCACCAAGAGACCCAGTACTTC. It specifies CASSYSKSPGYPHQETQYF.

V and J are TRBV6-4 and TRBJ1-6; 8 positions agree with TRBD1. This CDR3 spans 15 amino acids. CDR1 is MRHNA, CDR2 SNTAGT, per germline. Trimming removed 6 bases from V and 5 bases from J; junction bases left unmatched: 6. CDR3 residues: CASRRGTGDNSPLHF. DNA of the CDR3: TGTGCCAGCAGACGAGGGACAGGCGATAATTCACCCCTCCACTTT.

This clonotype appeared a few times. This chain joins TRBV7-9 and TRBJ2-7, with 10 nucleotides matching TRBD1. Germline V lookup: CDR1 SEHNR, CDR2 FQNEAQ (reference sequence). The CDR3 spans 17 residues. After removal of 8 bases from V and 6 bases from J, the junction contained 19 bases not matched to a gene. In DNA, the CDR3 is TGTGCCAGCCGGGCAGTTTATCGGGGACAGGGGCTTGTCGAGCAGTACTTC. This translates into CASRAVYRGQGLVEQYF.

The J gene is TRBJ2-3, the V gene TRBV30; no firm D call. This CDR3 spans 15 amino acids. Trimming shortened V by 1 base and J by 2 bases, and 13 bases separated the two germline ends. Germline lookup yields CDR1 GTSNPN and CDR2 SVGIG (reference sequence). This chain's CDR3 is CAWSAHPRVTDTQYF. CDR3 nucleotide sequence: TGTGCCTGGAGTGCCCATCCAAGGGTCACAGATACGCAGTATTTT.

In the case of this clonotype: A much larger clone is a single base away; this may be a read error. The chain recombines TRBV6-4 with TRBJ2-3, with D possibly matching TRBD2 (7 bases). CDR3 length: 15 amino acids. Germline V gene sequence: CDR1 MRHNA, CDR2 SNTAGT. The DNA for the CDR3 is TGTGCCAGCAGTGACTCAGCGGGACACACAGAAACGCAGTATTTT. Encoded protein: CASSDSAGHTETQYF.

This clonotype was counted many times. The rearrangement uses TRBV5-6 and TRBJ2-6, with D possibly being TRBD2 (6 bases). The germline V and J ends were trimmed by 4 bases and 2 bases, with 10 bases remaining between them. This CDR3 is built from 15 residues. Looked up from germline, CDR1 is SGHDT and CDR2 is YYEEEE. The CDR3 coding sequence is TGTGCCAGCAGCCAGGGACTTCCTGGGGCCAACGTCCTGACTTTC. It encodes CASSQGLPGANVLTF.